This T cell receptor (beta chain) was identified in a study of cytomegalovirus exposure and HLA in healthy donors. The trim removed 5 bases at V and 5 bases at J, leaving 6 bases unmatched. CDR1 and CDR2 from the germline V gene are SQVTM and ANQGSEA. The CDR3 extends over 13 amino acids. 13 Jbeta primers and 60 Vbeta primers were used for the PCR. Produced via immunoSEQ multiplex PCR; TCRdb's table is partial and in-frame only. Seen here are tens of thousands of clones, 81% observed once, and the top ten hold about 10%. What was sequenced was PBMCs. The TCR originated in a woman in her thirties or forties in good health and CMV-seronegative. The chain joins TRBV29-1 to TRBJ1-5; 7 bases line up with TRBD1. For the CDR3, the DNA is TGCAGCGTTCAAGTCCAGGGGGATCAGCCCCAGCATTTT. Its translation is CSVQVQGDQPQHF.